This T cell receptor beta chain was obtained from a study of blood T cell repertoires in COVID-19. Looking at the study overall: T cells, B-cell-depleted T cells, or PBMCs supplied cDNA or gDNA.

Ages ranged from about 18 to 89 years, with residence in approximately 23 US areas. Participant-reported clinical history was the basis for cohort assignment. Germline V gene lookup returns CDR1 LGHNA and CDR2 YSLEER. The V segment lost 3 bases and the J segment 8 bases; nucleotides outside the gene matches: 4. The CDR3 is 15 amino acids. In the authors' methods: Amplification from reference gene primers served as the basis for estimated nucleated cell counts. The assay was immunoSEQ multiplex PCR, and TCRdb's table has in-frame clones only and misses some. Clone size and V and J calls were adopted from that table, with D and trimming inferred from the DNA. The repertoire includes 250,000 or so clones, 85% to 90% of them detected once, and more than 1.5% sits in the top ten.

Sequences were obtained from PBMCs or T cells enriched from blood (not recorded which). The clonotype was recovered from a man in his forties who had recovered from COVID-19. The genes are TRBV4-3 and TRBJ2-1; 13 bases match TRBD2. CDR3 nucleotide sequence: TGCGCCAGCAGCCATACTAGCGGGGGGGCAGATGAGCAGTTCTTC. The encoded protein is CASSHTSGGADEQFF.